Below, 30 T cell receptor beta chains from the same sample are listed, as sequenced in a study of cytomegalovirus exposure and HLA in healthy donors. PCR was performed using 60 Vbeta and 13 Jbeta primers. Measured with immunoSEQ multiplex PCR; TCRdb has only the in-frame clones, and not every one. The sample shows 150,000 to 200,000 clones, roughly 80% of them seen only once. The sequencing input was PBMCs. The receptors derive from a man aged 45-60 years in good health and CMV-seropositive.

The sample holds one count of this clone. The chain recombines TRBV28 with TRBJ2-7; D might be TRBD2 (5 bases). The germline V and J ends were trimmed by 4 bases and 0 bases, with 16 bases remaining between them. Germline lookup yields CDR1 MDHEN and CDR2 SYDVKM. This CDR3 comprises 16 residues. CDR3 region: CASSSNRRGISYEQYF. CDR3 bases: TGTGCCAGCAGTTCAAATAGACGGGGAATCTCCTACGAGCAGTACTTC.

The chain is built from TRBV2 and TRBJ2-2; no firm D call. This CDR3 has 13 amino acids. The V and J ends lost 5 bases and 3 bases respectively, with 7 bases between them. Germline V gene sequence: CDR1 SNHLY, CDR2 FYNNEI. The chain's CDR3 is CASSLFDTGELFF. CDR3 coding DNA: TGTGCCAGCAGTCTTTTTGACACCGGGGAGCTGTTTTTT.

The chain is built from TRBV28 and TRBJ1-1; perhaps TRBD1 as D (6 bases). The germline V gene encodes CDR1 MDHEN and CDR2 SYDVKM. CDR3 length: 12 residues. V gave up 4 bases and J gave up 11 bases, with 14 bases separating them. The CDR3 DNA reads TGTGCCAGCAGTTCATACAGGGAGTCGGCTTTCTTT. It specifies CASSSYRESAFF. Complete variable domain (other parts from reference TRBV28 and TRBJ1-1): DVKVTQSSRYLVKRTGEKVFLECVQDMDHENMFWYRQDPGLGLRLIYFSYDVKMKEKGDIPEGYSVSREKKERFSLILESASTNQTSMYLCASSSYRESAFFGQGTRLTVV.

The chain joins TRBV6-5 to TRBJ1-5, with D uncertain. CDR1 MNHEY and CDR2 SVGAGI come from the germline V gene. Trimming removed 4 bases at V and 4 bases at J, with 11 bases between. The length of the CDR3 is 14 residues. CDR3 amino acids: CASSSRTQNQPQHF. CDR3 coding DNA: TGTGCCAGCAGTTCCCGGACTCAGAATCAGCCCCAGCATTTT.

V and J are TRBV14 and TRBJ1-2; a weak D match, TRBD1 (5 bases). This CDR3 is 13 amino acids long. The V and J ends lost 5 bases and 7 bases respectively, with 14 bases between them. The V gene's germline CDR1 is SGHDN and CDR2 FVKESK. CDR3 DNA: TGTGCCAGCAGCTTTACAGGTTCTTCTGGCTACACCTTC. It yields the protein CASSFTGSSGYTF.

V and J are TRBV7-3 and TRBJ1-5; 9 nucleotides agree with TRBD1. The CDR3 consists of 19 residues. The trim removed 5 bases at V and 0 bases at J, leaving 14 bases unmatched. Germline V gives CDR1 SGHTA, CDR2 FQGTGA. CDR3: CASSTSTGGLLASNQPQHF. The CDR3, as DNA: TGTGCCAGCAGCACATCTACAGGGGGCCTCTTAGCTAGCAATCAGCCCCAGCATTTT.

The chain is built from TRBV28 and TRBJ2-1, with 11 bases lining up with TRBD2. CDR3 size: 16 residues. Germline V gene data show CDR1 as MDHEN and CDR2 as SYDVKM. The ends lost 4 bases at V and 5 bases at J; junction bases unmatched: 7. The CDR3 nucleotides are TGTGCCAGCAGTTCATTAGCGGGAGGGGGACACAATGAGCAGTTCTTC. Residues: CASSSLAGGGHNEQFF.

The V gene is TRBV7-3, the J gene TRBJ2-6; D is possibly TRBD2 (5 bases). Germline V gene sequence: CDR1 SGHTA, CDR2 FQGTGA. This CDR3 comprises 16 residues. Trimming took off 5 bases at V and 0 bases at J, with 11 bases between the two ends. The chain's CDR3 is CASSGSVFSGANVLTF. CDR3 bases: TGTGCCAGCAGCGGTAGCGTGTTCTCTGGGGCCAACGTCCTGACTTTC.

V and J are TRBV19 and TRBJ1-5; TRBD1 agrees at 9 bases. The CDR3 covers 13 residues. V lost 6 bases to trimming and J lost 7 bases; unmatched junction nucleotides: 4. Germline lookup yields CDR1 LNHDA and CDR2 SQIVND (reference sequence). Here the CDR3 DNA reads TGTGCCAGTAGCAACGACAGGGGGCAGCCCCAGCATTTT. It specifies CASSNDRGQPQHF.

The rearrangement links TRBV2 to TRBJ2-4; 8 bases are a match to TRBD1. The CDR3 contains 15 residues. V dropped 5 bases and J dropped 4; count of bases not matched to a gene: 7. Germline CDR1 is SNHLY and CDR2 is FYNNEI. The CDR3 coding sequence is TGTGCCAGCAGTTGGACAGGGACGGGGAAAAACATTCAGTACTTC. Its translation: CASSWTGTGKNIQYF.

V gene TRBV7-8 combines with J gene TRBJ2-1, with 9 bases fitting TRBD2. The J segment lost 6 bases and the V segment lost 2 bases, leaving 8 bases of the junction unmatched. The CDR3 contains 16 residues. CDR1 is SGHVS and CDR2 is FQNEAQ in the germline V gene. The DNA for the CDR3 is TGTGCCAGCAGCTTAATTTCAGCGGGAGGAATCAATGAGCAGTTCTTC. Its protein product is CASSLISAGGINEQFF.

The J gene is TRBJ1-1, the V gene TRBV11-2; D remains unclear. V lost 4 bases to trimming and J lost 9 bases, with 18 bases between them. CDR1 is SGHAT and CDR2 is FQNNGV in the germline V gene. This CDR3 region has 14 residues. In DNA form, the CDR3 reads TGTGCCAGCAGCTCCACCTTGAGGGCAGAAAAAGCTTTCTTT. This codes for CASSSTLRAEKAFF.

In DNA, the CDR3 is TGCGCCAGCAGCTCGGCTAGCGGGGAGACCCAGTACTTC. It encodes CASSSASGETQYF. The chain uses TRBV5-1 and TRBJ2-5; 8 nucleotides line up with TRBD2. With 3 bases clipped from V and 5 bases from J, the junction kept 3 bases outside the gene matches. The CDR3 consists of 13 residues. The germline V gene has CDR1 SGHRS and CDR2 YFSETQ.

As regards this clone: This may be a read error, as it is one base from a much larger clone. The V gene is TRBV7-3, the J gene TRBJ1-2; tentatively, D is TRBD1 (5 bases). CDR3 size: 13 residues. V shed 3 bases and J shed 3 bases, with 8 bases lying between them. Germline CDR1 is SGHTA and CDR2 is FQGTGA. CDR3 DNA sequence: TGTGCCAGCAGCTTGGGGGGGGACTATGGCTACACCTTC. It specifies CASSLGGDYGYTF.

V usage is TRBV15 and J usage is TRBJ2-3, with TRBD2 identical over 8 bases. The J segment lost 14 bases and the V segment lost 0 bases, leaving 19 bases of the junction unmatched. CDR3 length: 17 residues. CDR1 LNHNV and CDR2 YYDKDF come from the germline V gene (reference sequence). The CDR3 bases are TGTGCCACCAGCAGAGATAATCGGCTAGCGGGCCCCTTTCCCCCGTATTTT. It encodes CATSRDNRLAGPFPPYF.

This rearrangement joins TRBV18 to TRBJ1-5; 8 bases are a match to TRBD1. The CDR3 is 15 amino acids. With V trimmed by 3 bases and J by 3 bases, 4 bases remained unmatched. Germline assignment: CDR1 KGHSH and CDR2 LQKENI. CDR3 sequence: CASSPTGVNNQPQHF. The CDR3 DNA reads TGTGCCAGCTCACCGACAGGGGTAAACAATCAGCCCCAGCATTTT.

This chain connects TRBV6-1 to TRBJ1-4; D call uncertain. Per the germline V gene, CDR1 is MNHNS and CDR2 is SASEGT. V shed 3 bases and J shed 8 bases, with 13 bases lying between them. The CDR3 has 14 amino acids. This CDR3 reads CASSDPGMGEKLFF. The CDR3 DNA reads TGTGCCAGCAGTGATCCGGGGATGGGGGAAAAACTGTTTTTT.

This clone has a handful of counts. The chain uses TRBV5-1 and TRBJ2-7; 7 positions agree with TRBD1. J gave up 3 bases and V 4 bases, and 10 bases lay outside the gene matches. The CDR3 is 15 residues long. CDR1 is SGHRS and CDR2 is YFSETQ in the germline V gene. CDR3 in amino acids: CASSPPLQGIYEQYF. The CDR3 coding sequence is TGCGCCAGCAGCCCCCCTTTACAGGGGATCTACGAGCAGTACTTC.

The chain joins TRBV9 to TRBJ1-2; D unresolved. CDR3 length: 15 residues. Trimming shortened V by 4 bases and J by 3 bases, and 16 bases separated the two germline ends. The V gene's germline CDR1 is SGDLS and CDR2 YYNGEE. DNA for the CDR3: TGTGCCAGCAGCCCGAGGGTCGGCGGTTACTATGGCTACACCTTC. Its translation: CASSPRVGGYYGYTF. Supplemented by reference TRBV9 and TRBJ1-2, the full variable domain reads DSGVTQTPKHLITATGQRVTLRCSPRSGDLSVYWYQQSLDQGLQFLIQYYNGEERAKGNILERFSAQQFPDLHSELNLSSLELGDSALYFCASSPRVGGYYGYTFGSGTRLTVV.

With respect to this clone: This same CDR3 is encoded by further DNA sequences in the sample. The chain recombines TRBV6-1 with TRBJ2-3, with D possibly matching TRBD1 (5 bases). Trimming took 4 bases from V and 0 from J, leaving 5 bases between them. CDR3 size: 13 residues. Germline V lookup: CDR1 MNHNS, CDR2 SASEGT. The chain's CDR3 is CASSGQSTDTQYF. The CDR3 DNA reads TGTGCCAGCAGTGGACAGAGCACAGATACGCAGTATTTT.

The rearrangement joins TRBV10-1 to TRBJ1-6, with TRBD1 identical over 7 bases. Germline V gives CDR1 WNHNN, CDR2 SYGVQD (reference sequence). J lost 12 bases, V lost 6 bases, and 8 bases had no gene match. The CDR3 runs 13 residues. CDR3 coding DNA: TGCGCCAGCAGCGGACAGGTTGGGAGACCCCTCCACTTT. This gives the protein CASSGQVGRPLHF.

This chain links TRBV6-5 with TRBJ1-6; perhaps TRBD1 as D (5 bases). The CDR3 spans 13 residues. V lost 8 bases and J lost 3, with 8 bases in between. Germline CDR1 reads MNHEY; CDR2 reads SVGAGI. The CDR3 region has the DNA TGTGCCAGCCAAACAGGCTATAATTCACCCCTCCACTTT. It encodes CASQTGYNSPLHF.

The chain couples TRBV6-1 to TRBJ2-7; no definite D call. This CDR3 is built from 15 residues. V gave up 8 bases and J gave up 6 bases, with 23 bases separating them. The V gene's germline CDR1 is MNHNS and CDR2 SASEGT. The CDR3 sequence: CASVPTLSLPGEQYF. Written as DNA, the CDR3 is TGTGCCAGCGTCCCAACTCTATCCCTCCCGGGCGAGCAGTACTTC.

This clone was detected only once. The CDR3, as DNA: TGTGCCACAGGACAGGGGGCTTCAGATACGCAGTATTTT. It yields the protein CATGQGASDTQYF. V gene TRBV6-4 combines with J gene TRBJ2-3; 11 nucleotides line up with TRBD1. This CDR3 comprises 13 residues. The junction had 4 bases not matched to a gene; V was cut back by 10 bases and J by 4 bases. CDR1 and CDR2 from the germline V gene are MRHNA and SNTAGT.

For the CDR3, the DNA is TGTGCCAGCAGTCAAGGGACAGTCACAAACACCATATATTTT. It is translated as CASSQGTVTNTIYF. The chain is built from TRBV7-2 and TRBJ1-3; 7 nucleotides line up with TRBD1. The junction had 8 bases not matched to a gene; V was cut back by 6 bases and J by 6 bases. CDR3 size: 14 residues. CDR1 SGHTA and CDR2 FQGNSA come from the germline V gene.

This clone appeared a few times. The chain recombines TRBV28 with TRBJ1-2; perhaps TRBD1 as D (5 bases). Trimming pared 8 bases from V and 5 bases from J, leaving 18 bases between. The CDR3 extends over 14 amino acids. Per germline, CDR1 MDHEN and CDR2 SYDVKM. The CDR3 loop reads CASHTLSGRYGYTF. CDR3 DNA sequence: TGTGCCAGCCACACCCTTTCAGGGAGGTATGGCTACACCTTC.

In this sample, this clone turned up a few times. The chain carries TRBV2 and TRBJ1-4; D is perhaps TRBD1 (6 bases). The V and J ends lost 9 bases and 0 bases respectively, with 11 bases between them. Germline V gene lookup returns CDR1 SNHLY and CDR2 FYNNEI. The CDR3 spans 14 residues. The CDR3 sequence: CASRTVSTNEKLFF. In nucleotides, the CDR3 is TGTGCCAGTAGGACAGTTTCAACTAATGAAAAACTGTTTTTT.

CDR3 loop: CASSSLAGTANYGYTF. The CDR3 coding sequence is TGTGCCAGCTCGTCCCTCGCCGGGACTGCTAACTATGGCTACACCTTC. J is TRBJ1-2 and V is TRBV18; D is possibly TRBD1 (5 bases). The CDR3 contains 16 residues. Germline V CDR1 and CDR2: KGHSH, LQKENI. Trimming removed 6 bases from V and 0 bases from J, with 17 bases in between.

The chain uses TRBV9 and TRBJ1-1, with TRBD1 identical over 8 bases. The CDR3 totals 15 residues. Germline lookup yields CDR1 SGDLS and CDR2 YYNGEE. V gave up 3 bases and J gave up 3 bases; unmatched junction bases: 7. CDR3 DNA sequence: TGTGCCAGCAGCGGCCCGACAGGGGTAGACACTGAAGCTTTCTTT. This sequence encodes CASSGPTGVDTEAFF.

The chain is built from TRBV18 and TRBJ1-5, with 9 bases fitting TRBD1. CDR1 and CDR2 (germline): KGHSH, LQKENI. CDR3 size: 16 residues. The V segment lost 3 bases and the J segment 7 bases; nucleotides outside the gene matches: 10. CDR3 in DNA: TGTGCCAGCTCACCTTCCCGGGACAGGGTTGGGCAGCCCCAGCATTTT. Protein product: CASSPSRDRVGQPQHF.